This T cell receptor (beta chain) derives from a study of T cell responses to AZD1222 COVID-19 vaccine. Turning to this clone: Its antigen is currently unknown.

Whole-study results and caveats: Reportedly, nearly half the spike-specific TCRs target unmutated variant regions. It should be noted that donors were predominantly white British and more often female, and clonal diversity was possibly underestimated. Scientists sampled the repertoires only once the peak T cell response had passed.

Sequencing was performed with immunoSEQ multiplex PCR; in TCRdb, only in-frame clones are kept and a portion is missing. Among about 150,000 clones listed, about nine tenths were seen once. This CDR3 contains 13 residues. CDR1 KGHDR and CDR2 SFDVKD come from the germline V gene. The ends were cut back, 7 bases at V and 8 bases at J, with 16 bases in the middle. The gene calls are TRBV24-1 and TRBJ1-2, with D hard to call. The starting material was peripheral blood, obtained on day 0 of AZD1222 vaccination. The origin of this receptor is an adult in good health. CDR3 DNA sequence: TGTGCCACCAGGTCGCCCGATTCGGGGGGCTACACCTTC. This translates into CATRSPDSGGYTF.